Below are 5 T cell receptor beta chains sequenced from a single sample in a study of cytomegalovirus exposure and HLA in healthy donors. Researchers ran the PCR with 60 Vbeta and 13 Jbeta primers. Generated by immunoSEQ multiplex PCR, the TCRdb table keeps only in-frame clones and is missing some. The profile shows about 150,000 clones, about 68% of them singletons. Sequencing was carried out using PBMCs. These receptors were collected from a human donor in good health.

This clone was seen a single time. The same CDR3 is also encoded by other DNA sequences in this sample. V is TRBV18 and J is TRBJ2-3; D unresolved. V was clipped by 5 bases and J by 0 bases, with 6 bases between them. From germline, CDR1 is KGHSH and CDR2 LQKENI. The CDR3 contains 13 residues. The CDR3: CASSGPSTDTQYF. For the CDR3, the DNA is TGTGCCAGCTCAGGCCCTAGCACAGATACGCAGTATTTT.

This chain uses TRBV5-1 with TRBJ2-5; 7 bases are a match to TRBD1. The V gene's germline CDR1 is SGHRS and CDR2 YFSETQ. J was trimmed by 2 bases and V by 4 bases; bases with no gene match: 14. This CDR3 is 17 amino acids long. The CDR3 region is CASSRAAGTVDQETQYF. The CDR3 DNA follows: TGCGCCAGCAGCCGAGCTGCCGGGACAGTCGATCAAGAGACCCAGTACTTC.

The count of this clone is one. The rearrangement joins TRBV28 to TRBJ2-4; D perhaps matches TRBD1 (6 bases). This CDR3 spans 15 amino acids. V lost 11 bases and J 2 bases, leaving 19 bases between the germline ends. Per the germline V gene, CDR1 is MDHEN and CDR2 is SYDVKM. In DNA, the CDR3 is TGTGCCGGAGAGGAGAACAGGGAAACCAAAAACATTCAGTACTTC. It encodes CAGEENRETKNIQYF.

This chain links TRBV5-8 with TRBJ2-3; D is ambiguous. CDR3 length: 12 amino acids. V was trimmed by 9 bases and J by 9 bases, leaving 17 bases between them. CDR1 SGHTS and CDR2 YDEGEE come from the germline V gene. In DNA, the CDR3 is TGTGCCACAAATCAAAATGGTCGGACGCAGTATTTT. Its translation: CATNQNGRTQYF.

This clone has only a few counts. The chain carries TRBV28 and TRBJ1-2; 9 bases fit TRBD1. The CDR3 extends over 16 amino acids. After removal of 6 bases from V and 1 base from J, the junction contained 9 bases not matched to a gene. Germline V gene sequence: CDR1 MDHEN, CDR2 SYDVKM. CDR3 DNA: TGTGCCAGCAGACCACAGGGGGCTCCTTTTAACTATGGCTACACCTTC. It translates to CASRPQGAPFNYGYTF.